The sequence of this T cell receptor (beta chain) was determined in a study of blood T cell repertoires in COVID-19. The wider study: Spain, Italy and the United States supplied samples that represented acute and convalescent COVID-19.

The CDR3 runs to 16 residues. V was pared by 2 bases and J by 2 bases, with 8 bases of the junction left unmatched. CDR1 and CDR2 (germline): ENHRY, SYGVKD. As processed by the authors: Estimates of nucleated cell counts were drawn from the amplification of reference gene primers. Sequencing used immunoSEQ multiplex PCR; TCRdb keeps in-frame clones, though not all of them. V and J calls and clone size follow that table, whereas D and trimming were derived from the DNA. In the table there are about 350,000 clones, roughly nine tenths of which are singletons. The Seattle site enrolled patients during active infection and followed them longitudinally.

The TCR was taken from a woman aged 60 to 75 with COVID-19, enrolled during active disease. The rearrangement uses TRBV10-3 and TRBJ1-2; TRBD1 matches 7 bases. Sequencing used peripheral blood. The chain's CDR3 is CAISEADRTINYGYTF. The CDR3 bases are TGTGCCATCAGTGAGGCGGACAGGACTATAAACTATGGCTACACCTTC.